A selection of T cell receptor beta chains follows, all from one sample in a study of OX40 agonist ivuxolimab in advanced cancers. The protocol was immunoSEQ multiplex PCR, while the TCRdb copy is restricted to in-frame clones and leaves out a portion. The sample has nearly 70,000 clones, approximately 80% seen once. The sample here was CD4+ or CD8+ T cells sorted from blood, taken in a trial of the OX40 agonist ivuxolimab. These receptors were obtained from an adult with an advanced solid tumor such as melanoma, head and neck, liver or kidney cancer. The CDR3 runs from the conserved cysteine through the conserved F or W. Size is omitted from some rows. Given values are once, few, many or a class for expanded clones.

TRBJ1-4	.	TRBV18	CASSRGRDEKLFF
TRBJ2-7	.	TRBV15	CATSRDPGGLGEQYF
TRBJ2-7	.	TRBV28	CASSFGKTGQGRSYEQYF
TRBJ1-1	.	TRBV18	CASSPQLNTEAFF
TRBJ2-5	.	TRBV15	CATSSARTVQETQYF
TRBJ2-6	.	TRBV29-1	CSVDPGSSGANVLTF
TRBJ2-2	.	TRBV7-7	CASSRGGDTGELFF
TRBJ2-5	.	TRBV19	CASSKAKGVSKETQYF
TRBJ2-7	.	TRBV4-1	CASSQPGQGSYEQYF
TRBJ2-7	.	TRBV11-2	CASSLVSGASGEQYF
TRBJ2-1	.	TRBV11-3	CASSFRLENEQFF
TRBJ2-7	.	TRBV2	CASRELSYEQYF
TRBJ2-1	.	TRBV28	CAIAQGSLINEQFF
TRBJ1-6	.	TRBV19	CASCKGFNSPLHF
TRBJ2-5	.	TRBV20-1	CSAGGETQYF
TRBJ2-5	.	TRBV5-5	CASSLAGQGAQTQYF
TRBJ1-5	.	TRBV6-5	CASRRNSNQPQHF
TRBJ2-3	.	TRBV19	CASSMGLNRDTQYF
TRBJ2-2	.	TRBV19	CASSIGDRVNTGELFF
TRBJ2-3	.	TRBV7-9	CASKGTGGIYTQYF
TRBJ1-1	few	TRBV18	CASSPQGWTEAFF
TRBJ1-1	.	TRBV5-1	CASSPDGGTEAFF
TRBJ2-5	.	TRBV5-4	CASSLRALHQETQYF
TRBJ2-7	.	TRBV27	CASRKTGTGSRLNEQYF
TRBJ1-4	.	TRBV5-1	CASSLSATNEKLFF
TRBJ2-5	.	TRBV11-2	CASSLLGTVNQETQYF
TRBJ1-6	.	TRBV25-1	CASTPGDYSPLHF
TRBJ2-3	.	TRBV4-1	CASSQDGVGTGETDTQYF
TRBJ2-7	.	TRBV12-5	CASGPGPYEQYF
TRBJ2-5	.	TRBV10-3	CAISEPRIKTQYF
TRBJ1-3	.	TRBV11-2	CASSFRPDRSGNTIYF
TRBJ2-2	once	TRBV7-7	CASSPIGTGGTGELFF